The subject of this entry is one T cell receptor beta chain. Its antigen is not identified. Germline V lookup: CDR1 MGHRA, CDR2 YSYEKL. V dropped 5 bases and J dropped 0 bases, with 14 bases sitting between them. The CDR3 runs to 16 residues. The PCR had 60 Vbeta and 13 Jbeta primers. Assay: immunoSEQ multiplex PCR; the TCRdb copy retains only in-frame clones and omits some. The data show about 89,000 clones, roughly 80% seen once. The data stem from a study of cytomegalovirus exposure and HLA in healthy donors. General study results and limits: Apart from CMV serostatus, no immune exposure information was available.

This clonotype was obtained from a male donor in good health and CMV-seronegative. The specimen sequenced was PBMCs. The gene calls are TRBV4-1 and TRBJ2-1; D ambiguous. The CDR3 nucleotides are TGCGCCAGCAGCTCCGTCGCTCTGAGCTCCTACAATGAGCAGTTCTTC. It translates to CASSSVALSSYNEQFF.